The rows below give T cell receptor beta chains drawn from one sample of a study of vaccination effects on CD4 cells after COVID-19. Here immunoSEQ multiplex PCR was the method, and the copy in TCRdb shows in-frame clones only, minus some. The data show fewer than 90,000 clones, 73% seen once. No antigens are known for them. Sequenced here: CD4+ T cells from PBMCs cultured with HIV peptides, sampled before COVID-19 vaccination. Receptor source: a human donor who had a prior SARS-CoV-2 infection. Each CDR3 is given with its conserved first and last residue. Each record gives: J gene, V gene, clone size, D gene, CDR3 protein, CDR3 DNA. The D gene is left open where the match is weak. The size field is filled for only some rows; it gives once, few, many or a size class.

TRBJ1-6 TRBV2 . . CASSRQGYNSPLHF TGTGCCAGCAGTCGTCAAGGGTATAATTCACCCCTCCACTTT
TRBJ2-7 TRBV7-2 . . CASSLSMNSGEQYF TGTGCCAGCAGCTTGTCGATGAACAGCGGCGAGCAGTACTTC
TRBJ2-1 TRBV5-4 . . CASSSYLYNEQFF TGTGCCAGCAGCTCCTACCTATACAATGAGCAGTTCTTC
TRBJ1-2 TRBV30 . . CAWSGEGGLGYTF TGTGCCTGGAGCGGCGAGGGAGGGTTAGGCTACACCTTC
TRBJ2-7 TRBV7-4 once . CASSFIPLVREQYF TGTGCCAGCAGCTTTATTCCTCTAGTCCGCGAGCAGTACTTC
TRBJ2-5 TRBV6-2/TRBV6-3 . . CASSYAPPQKTQYF TGTGCCAGCAGTTACGCTCCCCCCCAAAAGACCCAGTACTTC
TRBJ2-1 TRBV7-3 . TRBD2 CASSFEAGGPDEQFF TGTGCCAGCAGCTTTGAAGCGGGAGGGCCGGATGAGCAGTTCTTC
TRBJ2-7 TRBV5-1 . TRBD2 CASSLVSSGNYEQYF TGCGCCAGCAGCTTGGTGTCTAGCGGGAACTACGAGCAGTACTTC
TRBJ2-2 TRBV5-8 . TRBD2 CASSYQKTSGSPGELFF TGTGCCAGCAGCTATCAAAAGACTAGCGGGAGCCCCGGGGAGCTGTTTTTT
TRBJ2-7 TRBV28 . . CASSYGTLIQQYF TGTGCCAGCAGTTACGGGACTTTGATTCAGCAGTACTTC
TRBJ1-5 TRBV2 once TRBD1 CASRVTGGGQPQHF TGTGCCAGCAGGGTAACAGGGGGGGGTCAGCCCCAGCATTTT
TRBJ2-1 TRBV19 . TRBD2 CASSKGSPGLPRYNEQFF TGTGCCAGTAGTAAAGGGTCGCCGGGACTACCCCGCTACAATGAGCAGTTCTTC
TRBJ1-5 TRBV18 . TRBD1 CASSPRIGQGASQHF TGTGCCAGCTCACCCCGAATAGGACAGGGGGCAAGCCAGCATTTT
TRBJ1-2 TRBV5-1 once . CASSLVGQLDGYTF TGCGCCAGCAGCTTGGTAGGGCAACTCGATGGCTACACCTTC
TRBJ2-7 TRBV18 . . CASSYSRSGSYEQYF TGTGCCAGCTCATATAGCCGGTCGGGCTCCTACGAGCAGTACTTC
TRBJ2-5 TRBV28 once TRBD1 CASRPPGTGFSGETQYF TGTGCCAGCAGACCTCCCGGGACAGGGTTCTCTGGAGAGACCCAGTACTTC
TRBJ1-4 TRBV5-1 . . CASSLFGTDNEKLFF TGCGCCAGCAGCTTGTTTGGGACGGATAATGAAAAACTGTTTTTT
TRBJ2-1 TRBV7-9 . TRBD1 CASSLGRQGDNEQFF TGTGCCAGCAGCTTAGGTCGCCAGGGGGATAATGAGCAGTTCTTC
TRBJ1-1 TRBV5-1 once . CASSLRQTAAHTEAFF TGCGCCAGCAGCTTGCGCCAGACAGCTGCTCACACTGAAGCTTTCTTT
TRBJ1-4 TRBV9 once . CASSVSPGASNEKLFF TGTGCCAGCAGCGTGTCCCCAGGGGCCTCTAATGAAAAACTGTTTTTT
TRBJ2-4 TRBV6-2/TRBV6-3 . TRBD1 CASSYSTGGDIQYF TGTGCCAGCAGTTACTCGACAGGGGGGGACATTCAGTACTTC
TRBJ1-2 TRBV5-1 . . CASSLQGRENDGYTF TGCGCCAGCAGCTTACAGGGCCGGGAGAATGATGGCTACACCTTC
TRBJ1-3 TRBV5-1 . TRBD1 CASSLQGASNTIYF TGCGCCAGCAGCTTACAGGGGGCTTCCAACACCATATATTTT
TRBJ2-7 TRBV18 once TRBD2 CASSGLGLQEQYF TGTGCCAGCTCGGGACTAGGATTGCAGGAGCAGTACTTC
TRBJ1-3 TRBV5-1 . . CASSLAGGESSGNTIYF TGCGCCAGCAGCTTGGCCGGAGGAGAGAGCTCTGGAAACACCATATATTTT